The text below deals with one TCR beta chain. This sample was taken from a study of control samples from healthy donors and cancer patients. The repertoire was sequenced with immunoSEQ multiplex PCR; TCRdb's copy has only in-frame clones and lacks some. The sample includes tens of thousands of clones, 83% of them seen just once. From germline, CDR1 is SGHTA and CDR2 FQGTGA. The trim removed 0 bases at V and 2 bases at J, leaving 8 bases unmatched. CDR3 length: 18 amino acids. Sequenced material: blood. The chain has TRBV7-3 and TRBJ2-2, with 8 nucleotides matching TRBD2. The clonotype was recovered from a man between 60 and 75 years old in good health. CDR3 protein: CASSLTGTSGDNTGELFF. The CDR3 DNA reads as TGTGCCAGCAGCTTAACCGGAACTAGCGGAGATAACACCGGGGAGCTGTTTTTT.